This TCR beta chain derives from a study of response to subunit inactivated influenza vaccine. TCRdb reprocessed the RT-PCR reads via MiXCR and lists one record per CDR3 protein. This table holds 500,000 to 600,000 distinct CDR3 sequences, approximately 10% found once. Germline V gene sequence: CDR1 SGHRS, CDR2 YFSETQ. Trimming took 4 bases from V and 3 from J, leaving 11 bases between them. The CDR3 spans 13 residues. This same sample was also taken into another study, of T cells expressing NK-cell markers. From that study: Researchers built TCR beta cDNA using 5'RACE template switching with UMIs. Repertoire data for TCR beta were derived from sorted T cells (CD3+CD56+NKG2C+, CD3+CD56+NKG2C- and CD3+CD56-NKG2C+).

The chain links TRBV5-1 to TRBJ2-7; D is perhaps TRBD1 (5 bases). This clonotype originated in a man aged 50 or older who received an inactivated influenza vaccine. Sequenced here: PBMCs from blood, sampled on the day of vaccination. The CDR3 nucleotides are TGCGCCAGCAGCATGGACACAAACTACGAGCAGTACTTC. Amino acids: CASSMDTNYEQYF.